The 9 T cell receptor beta chains below all came from one sample that was sequenced in a study of siplizumab effects on memory and regulatory T cells. Produced via immunoSEQ multiplex PCR; TCRdb's table is partial and in-frame only. The sample has over 45,000 clones, around 98% seen once. The sample consisted of naive CD8+ T cells sorted from blood. Receptors were obtained from a human donor in good health.

This chain joins TRBV6-5 and TRBJ2-3, with D possibly TRBD2 on 6 matching bases. The CDR3 covers 14 residues. The ends were cut back, 0 bases at V and 5 bases at J, with 9 bases in the middle. The germline V gene encodes CDR1 MNHEY and CDR2 SVGAGI. For the CDR3, the DNA is TGTGCCAGCAGTTACTCAGTCGGGAGAGATACGCAGTATTTT. Protein: CASSYSVGRDTQYF.

This sequence joins TRBV20-1 and TRBJ2-3; D ambiguous. The V end lost 4 bases, the J end lost 6 bases, and 5 bases lay between the germline ends. The germline gives CDR1 DFQATT, CDR2 SNEGSKA (reference sequence). The CDR3 totals 10 residues. The CDR3 reads CSATLDTQYF. CDR3 DNA: TGCAGTGCTACCCTCGATACGCAGTATTTT.

This chain connects TRBV4-1 to TRBJ2-1; 9 bases align to TRBD2. The CDR3 sequence is 16 residues long. V lost 8 bases, J lost 8 bases, and 16 bases stayed unmatched. Per the germline V gene, CDR1 is MGHRA and CDR2 is YSYEKL. CDR3 coding DNA: TGCGCCAGCCGGAGGGGAGGGGTAGCGGGAGTAGATGAGCAGTTCTTC. Protein sequence: CASRRGGVAGVDEQFF.

The chain recombines TRBV7-6 with TRBJ2-1, with 12 nucleotides matching TRBD2. V shed 3 bases, J shed 6 bases, and the junction held 3 bases outside the gene matches. The CDR3 has 15 amino acids. Per the germline V gene, CDR1 is SGHVS and CDR2 is FNYEAQ. The CDR3 sequence: CASSFLAGGFNEQFF. Here the CDR3 DNA reads TGTGCCAGCAGCTTTCTAGCGGGAGGGTTCAATGAGCAGTTCTTC.

The J gene is TRBJ2-7, the V gene TRBV28; no firm D call. V lost 3 bases and J 3 bases, leaving 3 bases between the germline ends. CDR3 length: 11 residues. The V gene's germline CDR1 is MDHEN and CDR2 SYDVKM. The CDR3 loop reads CASSLYYEQYF. CDR3 nucleotides: TGTGCCAGCAGTTTGTACTACGAGCAGTACTTC.

V and J are TRBV2 and TRBJ2-1; the D gene is possibly TRBD2 (6 bases). Deletions cut 8 bases from V and 5 bases from J, with 10 bases between. This CDR3 has 12 residues. The germline V gene has CDR1 SNHLY and CDR2 FYNNEI. The DNA for the CDR3 is TGTGCCAGCCTAGGGACTCACAATGAGCAGTTCTTC. Translation gives CASLGTHNEQFF.

The rearrangement links TRBV5-1 to TRBJ2-7, with a tentative D call TRBD2 (7 bases). This CDR3 is 14 amino acids long. Trimming took 4 bases from V and 2 from J, leaving 13 bases between them. CDR1 and CDR2 from the germline V gene are SGHRS and YFSETQ. CDR3 nucleotides: TGCGCCAGCAGCCTAGAGGGGGGGCCCTACGAGCAGTACTTC. Translating it yields CASSLEGGPYEQYF.

This chain links TRBV27 with TRBJ1-1; D might be TRBD1 (5 bases). Trimming cost V 2 bases and J 1 base, with 11 bases left between them. This CDR3 has 15 residues. CDR1 and CDR2 (germline): MNHEY, SMNVEV (reference sequence). CDR3 nucleotides: TGTGCCAGCAGTTTAGGCGGTGGGGGGAACACTGAAGCTTTCTTT. Translation: CASSLGGGGNTEAFF.

The CDR3, as DNA: TGTGCCTGGAGTGCAGATGAACTCAATGAGCAGTTCTTC. Its translation: CAWSADELNEQFF. The chain links TRBV30 to TRBJ2-1; D remains unclear. The V gene's germline CDR1 is GTSNPN and CDR2 SVGIG (reference sequence). This CDR3 is 13 amino acids long. V was shortened by 1 base and J by 6 bases, with 10 bases between the two germline ends.